Here is one T cell receptor beta chain with its context. The sample comes from a study of blood T cell repertoires in COVID-19. Under the authors' procedure: Nucleated cell counts were estimated from reference gene primer amplification. Using immunoSEQ multiplex PCR, the repertoire was profiled, and TCRdb retains in-frame clones only, with some absent. V, J and clone size are taken as reported in that table, and D and trimming were inferred from the DNA itself. The sample has hundreds of thousands of clones, approximately 89% seen once. In Seattle, patients joined the study during active infection and were tracked longitudinally. Sequencing was done on a sample of peripheral blood. The TCR sequence derives from a woman aged 25 to 39 with COVID-19, enrolled during active disease.

The CDR3 reads CAISEGTGKETQYF. The CDR3 bases are TGTGCCATCAGTGAGGGGACAGGGAAAGAGACCCAGTACTTC. The chain recombines TRBV10-3 with TRBJ2-5, with TRBD1 matching 9 bases. V trimming: 2 bases; J trimming: 3 bases; junction bases outside the gene matches: 1. The CDR3 covers 14 residues. Germline V gene sequence: CDR1 ENHRY, CDR2 SYGVKD.